The rows below give T cell receptor beta chains drawn from one sample of a study of cytomegalovirus exposure and HLA in healthy donors. Clones were sequenced by immunoSEQ multiplex PCR, and TCRdb holds only the in-frame ones, with some missing. The data contain 150,000 to 200,000 clones, around four fifths of them singletons. Input material: PBMCs. These TCRs come from a female donor in good health and CMV-seronegative. CDR3s leave out the opening cysteine and the closing phenylalanine or tryptophan.

V	J	CDR3
TRBV9	TRBJ2-3	ASSVWRSSTDTQY
TRBV9	TRBJ2-2	ASSTGSGGPNTGELF
TRBV30	TRBJ2-7	AWSTGVTYEQY
TRBV2	TRBJ2-2	ASRRTAANTGELF
TRBV2	TRBJ2-1	ASSLYNEQF
TRBV11-2	TRBJ2-5	ASSLARGSLRETQY
TRBV5-1	TRBJ2-1	ASSLSELAGGGAYNEQF
TRBV30	TRBJ2-1	AWSPSLLAGGFNNEQF
TRBV27	TRBJ1-5	ASSAQQDQPQH
TRBV19	TRBJ1-2	ASSPNGGVGGYT